This is a list of T cell receptor beta chains from one sample in a study of blood T cell repertoires in COVID-19. Sequencing was performed with immunoSEQ multiplex PCR; in TCRdb, only in-frame clones are kept and a portion is missing. The sample has about 340,000 clones; about 86% are singletons. The sample consisted of PBMCs or T cells enriched from blood (not recorded which). These receptor sequences come from a woman between 35 and 50 years old with acute COVID-19. Each CDR3 is given with its conserved first and last residue. The order of the fields is V gene, D gene, clone size, J gene, CDR3 protein, CDR3 DNA. A D gene is named only where the DNA matches it firmly. A row's size may be missing; if present it is once, few, many or a size class.

V: TRBV10-3
D: TRBD2
size: -
J: TRBJ2-3
CDR3: CAISVSGLGTDTQYF
DNA: TGTGCCATCAGTGTATCGGGACTAGGAACAGATACGCAGTATTTT

V: TRBV5-4
D: TRBD1
size: -
J: TRBJ2-3
CDR3: CASSRTGVDTQYF
DNA: TGTGCCAGCAGCCGCACAGGGGTAGATACGCAGTATTTT

V: TRBV7-9
D: -
size: -
J: TRBJ1-2
CDR3: CASSPIQANGYTF
DNA: TGTGCCAGCAGCCCGATCCAGGCGAATGGCTACACCTTC

V: TRBV28
D: -
size: -
J: TRBJ1-1
CDR3: CASSFGGTEAFF
DNA: TGTGCCAGCAGTTTCGGTGGCACTGAAGCTTTCTTT

V: TRBV10-3
D: TRBD1
size: -
J: TRBJ1-5
CDR3: CAISAGQGTNQPQHF
DNA: TGTGCCATCAGTGCGGGACAGGGGACTAATCAGCCCCAGCATTTT

V: TRBV15
D: -
size: -
J: TRBJ1-4
CDR3: CATSRDSAAKEKLFF
DNA: TGTGCCACCAGCAGAGATTCGGCGGCTAAGGAAAAACTGTTTTTT

V: TRBV24-1
D: TRBD2
size: -
J: TRBJ2-1
CDR3: CATRRTSGGEQFF
DNA: TGTGCCACCAGGCGGACTAGCGGGGGGGAGCAGTTCTTC

V: TRBV6-5
D: -
size: -
J: TRBJ2-2
CDR3: CASKGQVMNTGELFF
DNA: TGTGCCAGCAAAGGCCAGGTGATGAACACCGGGGAGCTGTTTTTT

V: TRBV19
D: -
size: once
J: TRBJ1-2
CDR3: CASSIRTVGYTF
DNA: TGTGCCAGTAGTATACGTACAGTCGGCTACACCTTC

V: TRBV27
D: -
size: -
J: TRBJ1-6
CDR3: CASSLRGQIGSPLHF
DNA: TGTGCCAGCAGTTTGCGCGGACAAATAGGCTCACCCCTCCACTTT

V: TRBV6-4
D: -
size: -
J: TRBJ1-1
CDR3: CASSDSRGRPNTEAFF
DNA: TGTGCCAGCAGTGACTCGCGGGGCAGGCCGAACACTGAAGCTTTCTTT

V: TRBV2
D: TRBD2
size: -
J: TRBJ2-1
CDR3: CASSLLAGPWEEQFF
DNA: TGTGCCAGCAGTTTACTAGCGGGGCCTTGGGAGGAGCAGTTCTTC

V: TRBV27
D: TRBD1
size: few
J: TRBJ1-2
CDR3: CASSSGQARGYTF
DNA: TGTGCCAGCAGTTCGGGACAGGCGCGTGGCTACACCTTC

V: TRBV19
D: TRBD1
size: -
J: TRBJ2-1
CDR3: CASSWGTGVRDEQFF
DNA: TGTGCCAGTAGTTGGGGGACAGGGGTCAGGGATGAGCAGTTCTTC

V: TRBV25-1
D: -
size: -
J: TRBJ2-7
CDR3: CASSWTAYEQYF
DNA: TGTGCCAGCAGTTGGACAGCCTACGAGCAGTACTTC

V: TRBV7-2
D: TRBD2
size: -
J: TRBJ2-5
CDR3: CASSLAASGRAGETQYF
DNA: TGTGCCAGCAGCTTAGCGGCTAGCGGGAGGGCCGGGGAGACCCAGTACTTC

V: TRBV2
D: -
size: -
J: TRBJ1-2
CDR3: CASEGRGYGYTF
DNA: TGTGCCAGCGAAGGTAGGGGCTATGGCTACACCTTC

V: TRBV19
D: TRBD1
size: -
J: TRBJ1-1
CDR3: CASSMGQMNTEAFF
DNA: TGTGCCAGTAGTATGGGACAGATGAACACTGAAGCTTTCTTT

V: TRBV7-9
D: -
size: -
J: TRBJ1-1
CDR3: CASSPLRGTEAFF
DNA: TGTGCCAGCAGCCCCTTAAGAGGGACTGAAGCTTTCTTT

V: TRBV18
D: TRBD2
size: -
J: TRBJ2-7
CDR3: CASSPGLAGLTYEQYF
DNA: TGTGCCAGCTCACCGGGACTAGCGGGACTTACCTACGAGCAGTACTTC

V: TRBV28
D: TRBD2
size: -
J: TRBJ2-3
CDR3: CASSLTGRGGPTDTQYF
DNA: TGTGCCAGCAGTTTAACAGGACGGGGGGGCCCCACAGATACGCAGTATTTT

V: TRBV9
D: -
size: -
J: TRBJ1-4
CDR3: CASSVLAGNEKLFF
DNA: TGTGCCAGCAGCGTACTGGCAGGGAATGAAAAACTGTTTTTT

V: TRBV19
D: -
size: -
J: TRBJ1-2
CDR3: CASSPGRSGLGGYTF
DNA: TGTGCCAGTAGTCCCGGGAGGTCAGGCCTTGGTGGCTACACCTTC

V: TRBV11-2
D: -
size: -
J: TRBJ1-4
CDR3: CASSLRPANEKLFF
DNA: TGTGCCAGCAGCTTACGTCCGGCTAATGAAAAACTGTTTTTT

V: TRBV7-8
D: -
size: -
J: TRBJ1-5
CDR3: CASSLKLGVPNQPQHF
DNA: TGTGCCAGCAGCTTAAAGTTAGGGGTTCCCAATCAGCCCCAGCATTTT

V: TRBV6-2/TRBV6-3
D: TRBD1
size: -
J: TRBJ1-1
CDR3: CASSYSRDREAFF
DNA: TGTGCCAGCAGTTACTCCCGGGACAGGGAAGCTTTCTTT

V: TRBV4-1
D: TRBD2
size: -
J: TRBJ2-1
CDR3: CASSQAPTAASGTSNEQFF
DNA: TGCGCCAGCAGCCAAGCCCCCACGGCGGCCTCCGGGACTAGTAATGAGCAGTTCTTC

V: TRBV27
D: -
size: -
J: TRBJ2-1
CDR3: CASSWDSRYNEQFF
DNA: TGTGCCAGCAGTTGGGACTCCCGGTACAATGAGCAGTTCTTC

V: TRBV5-3
D: TRBD2
size: -
J: TRBJ2-7
CDR3: CARSLGLAGVNEQYF
DNA: TGTGCCAGAAGCTTAGGACTAGCGGGAGTTAACGAGCAGTACTTC

V: TRBV28
D: -
size: -
J: TRBJ1-3
CDR3: CASSLPGGSGNTIYF
DNA: TGTGCCAGCAGTTTACCAGGTGGATCTGGAAACACCATATATTTT

V: TRBV19
D: TRBD1
size: -
J: TRBJ1-2
CDR3: CASSSTGGSYGYTF
DNA: TGTGCCAGTAGTTCGACAGGGGGCTCCTATGGCTACACCTTC

V: TRBV7-2
D: -
size: -
J: TRBJ2-3
CDR3: CASSLRHFSTDTQYF
DNA: TGTGCCAGCAGCTTGCGACATTTTAGCACAGATACGCAGTATTTT

V: TRBV27
D: -
size: -
J: TRBJ2-3
CDR3: CASSSTDKGQLFGTQYF
DNA: TGTGCCAGCAGCTCCACCGACAAAGGACAGCTCTTTGGTACGCAGTATTTT

V: TRBV7-6
D: -
size: -
J: TRBJ1-6
CDR3: CASSLQGNSPLHF
DNA: TGTGCCAGCAGCTTACAGGGGAATTCACCCCTCCACTTT

V: TRBV19
D: TRBD2
size: -
J: TRBJ2-3
CDR3: CASSILAGMTADTQYF
DNA: TGTGCCAGTAGTATTCTAGCGGGGATGACGGCAGATACGCAGTATTTT

V: TRBV4-1
D: -
size: -
J: TRBJ1-3
CDR3: CASSQEAGYSGNTIYF
DNA: TGCGCCAGCAGCCAAGAGGCAGGTTATTCTGGAAACACCATATATTTT

V: TRBV4-2
D: -
size: -
J: TRBJ2-7
CDR3: CASSQVGQGLMREQYF
DNA: TGTGCCAGCAGCCAAGTCGGGCAGGGGCTTATGAGGGAGCAGTACTTC

V: TRBV28
D: TRBD1
size: -
J: TRBJ2-7
CDR3: CATRTGHYEQYF
DNA: TGTGCCACCAGGACAGGGCACTACGAGCAGTACTTC

V: TRBV28
D: -
size: -
J: TRBJ2-4
CDR3: CASSLWGGGTNIQYF
DNA: TGTGCCAGCAGTTTATGGGGCGGCGGGACAAACATTCAGTACTTC

V: TRBV28
D: -
size: -
J: TRBJ2-1
CDR3: CASSFVSEQFF
DNA: TGTGCCAGCAGCTTTGTGAGTGAGCAGTTCTTC

V: TRBV29-1
D: TRBD1
size: -
J: TRBJ2-7
CDR3: CSVEGQGLREQYF
DNA: TGCAGCGTTGAGGGACAGGGATTGCGGGAGCAGTACTTC

V: TRBV5-1
D: TRBD1
size: -
J: TRBJ2-5
CDR3: CASSLGQGGETQYF
DNA: TGCGCCAGCAGCCTGGGACAGGGTGGGGAGACCCAGTACTTC

V: TRBV15
D: -
size: -
J: TRBJ1-1
CDR3: CATSRDLGVSEAFF
DNA: TGTGCCACCAGCAGAGATCTCGGAGTTTCGGAAGCTTTCTTT

V: TRBV27
D: -
size: -
J: TRBJ1-6
CDR3: CASSAGSRDSPLHF
DNA: TGTGCCAGCAGTGCCGGGAGTCGGGATTCACCCCTCCACTTT

V: TRBV15
D: TRBD1
size: -
J: TRBJ1-6
CDR3: CATSSWDRRSPLHF
DNA: TGTGCCACCAGCTCTTGGGACAGGCGTTCACCCCTCCACTTT

V: TRBV5-5
D: -
size: few
J: TRBJ1-4
CDR3: CASTSFDSPNEKLFF
DNA: TGTGCCAGCACCTCATTCGACAGTCCCAATGAAAAACTGTTTTTT

V: TRBV13
D: -
size: -
J: TRBJ1-1
CDR3: CASSLGGVNTEAFF
DNA: TGTGCCAGCAGCCTCGGGGGGGTGAACACTGAAGCTTTCTTT

V: TRBV6-2/TRBV6-3
D: TRBD1
size: -
J: TRBJ1-1
CDR3: CASSYSAGGTEAFF
DNA: TGTGCCAGCAGTTACTCGGCAGGGGGCACTGAAGCTTTCTTT

V: TRBV6-1
D: -
size: -
J: TRBJ1-2
CDR3: CASSEYTKNYGYTF
DNA: TGTGCCAGCAGTGAATATACAAAGAACTATGGCTACACCTTC

V: TRBV7-2
D: TRBD2
size: -
J: TRBJ2-1
CDR3: CASGQRLAGDNEQFF
DNA: TGTGCCAGTGGTCAAAGACTAGCGGGAGACAATGAGCAGTTCTTC

V: TRBV5-4
D: -
size: -
J: TRBJ1-1
CDR3: CASSLVQGSSTEAFF
DNA: TGTGCCAGCAGCTTGGTTCAGGGCAGTAGCACTGAAGCTTTCTTT